This T cell receptor (beta chain) appears in the sequencing data of a study of T cells after yellow fever vaccination. General observations from the study: Clonotype sharing between CD4 and CD8 compartments was small.

MiXCR, run by TCRdb on the 5' RACE reads, gives a single entry per CDR3 protein. The sample consists of 400,000 to 650,000 distinct CDR3 sequences, around a fifth of them appearing once. A few counts support this clonotype. Its cognate antigen is unknown. CDR1 is SGHVS and CDR2 is FNYEAQ in the germline V gene. The CDR3 loop spans 14 amino acids. V shed 1 base and J shed 9 bases, with 10 bases lying between them. The chain joins TRBV7-6 to TRBJ1-6; tentatively, D is TRBD1 (6 bases). The sample in question was PBMCs, obtained more than 20 days after the first yellow fever vaccination. The receptor was isolated from a man between 18 and 29 years old who received the YFV17D yellow fever vaccine. CDR3 coding DNA: TGTGCCAGCAGCTTAGAACAGGGATCTTCACCCCTCCACTTT. Its protein product is CASSLEQGSSPLHF.